Listed here are 23 T cell receptor beta chains from one sample, sequenced in a study of T cells after posttransplantation cyclophosphamide. TCRdb's table, derived via immunoSEQ multiplex PCR, lists solely in-frame clones and lacks some. The sample holds tens of thousands of clones; more than 85% are singletons and the top ten take 0.1%. Cells defined as naive were viable CD3+CD4+ or CD3+CD8+ and CCR7+CD45RA+CD45RO-CD95-CD27+CD28+. Sequenced input: naive CD4+ T cells sorted from blood. The receptors derive from a man aged 25 to 45 in good health and a related stem cell transplant donor.

This chain links TRBV5-1 with TRBJ2-5; no reliable D call. Germline V CDR1 and CDR2: SGHRS, YFSETQ. Trimming left V 1 base short and J 2 bases short, with 6 bases between. This CDR3 is 13 amino acids long. CDR3 nucleotide sequence: TGCGCCAGCAGCTTGCGCGGACAAGAGACCCAGTACTTC. As protein: CASSLRGQETQYF.

The genes are TRBV19 and TRBJ2-7; maybe TRBD1 (6 bases). This CDR3 is 14 amino acids long. Trimming left V 1 base short and J 4 bases short, with 11 bases between. In germline, CDR1 is LNHDA, CDR2 SQIVND (reference sequence). CDR3 DNA: TGTGCCAGTAGTATAGCTCAGGGGCCGTACGAGCAGTACTTC. Its protein product is CASSIAQGPYEQYF.

The chain has TRBV4-1 and TRBJ2-2; TRBD2 is a possible D gene (5 bases). CDR3 length: 17 amino acids. Germline CDR1 is MGHRA and CDR2 is YSYEKL. Trimming left V 0 bases short and J 0 bases short, with 11 bases between. The CDR3 protein is CASSQDRGLANTGELFF. The CDR3 DNA sequence: TGCGCCAGCAGCCAAGATCGGGGTCTCGCGAACACCGGGGAGCTGTTTTTT.

The rearrangement uses TRBV7-8 and TRBJ1-5, with TRBD1 matching over 7 bases. Germline CDR1 and CDR2: SGHVS and FQNEAQ. Trimming cost V 5 bases and J 2 bases; bases outside gene matches: 9. The CDR3 contains 16 residues. CDR3 DNA sequence: TGTGCCAGCAGCCGTGACAGGGCCTGGGGCAATCAGCCCCAGCATTTT. Its protein is CASSRDRAWGNQPQHF.

This clone showed up just once. The CDR3 here is CASSSLDRSTDTQYF. CDR3 bases: TGTGCCAGTAGTTCCCTTGACAGGTCCACAGATACGCAGTATTTT. The chain uses TRBV19 and TRBJ2-3; D might be TRBD1 (6 bases). Trimming took off 5 bases at V and 2 bases at J, with 14 bases between the two ends. The CDR3 is 15 residues long. Germline V gives CDR1 LNHDA, CDR2 SQIVND (reference sequence). The entire variable domain, with the rest obtained from reference TRBV19 and TRBJ2-3, is as follows: DGGITQSPKYLFRKEGQNVTLSCEQNLNHDAMYWYRQDPGQGLRLIYYSQIVNDFQKGDIAEGYSVSREKKESFPLTVTSAQKNPTAFYLCASSSLDRSTDTQYFGPGTRLTVL.

The chain carries TRBV5-8 and TRBJ1-3; possible D gene TRBD1, 6 bases. This CDR3 contains 15 residues. The V gene lost 4 bases and the J gene lost 0 bases, with 11 bases spanning the gap. The germline gives CDR1 SGHTS, CDR2 YDEGEE. DNA of the CDR3: TGTGCCAGCAGCCCGTGGGACATCTCTGGAAACACCATATATTTT. Translated, it gives CASSPWDISGNTIYF.

The chain carries TRBV6-1 and TRBJ2-7, with D perhaps matching TRBD2 (5 bases). Germline V gene data show CDR1 as MNHNS and CDR2 as SASEGT. Trimming shortened V by 2 bases and J by 6 bases, and 11 bases separated the two germline ends. CDR3 length equals 13 residues. This CDR3 reads CASSERQEGEQYF. Here the CDR3 DNA reads TGTGCCAGCAGTGAAAGACAAGAGGGCGAGCAGTACTTC.

The chain joins TRBV19 to TRBJ1-1; D may be TRBD1 (5 bases). Trimming stripped 7 bases from V and 4 bases from J, with 16 bases between. This CDR3 is 14 amino acids long. Looked up from germline, CDR1 is LNHDA and CDR2 is SQIVND (reference sequence). DNA of the CDR3: TGTGCCAGTACCGTCTTAGGGGCTGGCACTGAAGCTTTCTTT. Its protein is CASTVLGAGTEAFF.

This rearrangement joins TRBV28 to TRBJ2-1, with D uncertain. The CDR3 is 12 amino acids. Germline-derived CDR1 and CDR2 are MDHEN and SYDVKM. The V and J ends lost 6 bases and 9 bases respectively, with 12 bases between them. CDR3 amino acids: CASSLNSFEQFF. Here the CDR3 DNA reads TGTGCCAGCAGCCTTAACAGTTTTGAGCAGTTCTTC.

V and J are TRBV19 and TRBJ1-2, with 8 nucleotides matching TRBD1. The length of the CDR3 is 15 residues. CDR1 is LNHDA, CDR2 SQIVND, per germline (reference sequence). Trimming removed 4 bases from V and 0 bases from J; junction bases left unmatched: 4. The CDR3 spells CASSTLTGANYGYTF. CDR3 nucleotide sequence: TGTGCCAGTAGTACCCTGACAGGGGCTAACTATGGCTACACCTTC.

V usage is TRBV19 and J usage is TRBJ2-1; possibly TRBD1 for D (5 bases). Per the germline V gene, CDR1 is LNHDA and CDR2 is SQIVND (reference sequence). CDR3 length: 16 amino acids. The ends were cut back, 3 bases at V and 0 bases at J, with 12 bases in the middle. CDR3 in DNA: TGTGCCAGTAGTATCCCTACAGGTGTCTCCTACAATGAGCAGTTCTTC. This codes for CASSIPTGVSYNEQFF. The full variable domain, rest sourced from reference TRBV19 and TRBJ2-1, is DGGITQSPKYLFRKEGQNVTLSCEQNLNHDAMYWYRQDPGQGLRLIYYSQIVNDFQKGDIAEGYSVSREKKESFPLTVTSAQKNPTAFYLCASSIPTGVSYNEQFFGPGTRLTVL.

This rearrangement joins TRBV7-6 to TRBJ2-5; the D gene is possibly TRBD2 (5 bases). The V gene lost 1 base and the J gene lost 7 bases, with 7 bases spanning the gap. Looked up from germline, CDR1 is SGHVS and CDR2 is FNYEAQ. The CDR3 is 12 residues long. Here the CDR3 reads CASSLDEGTQYF. DNA for the CDR3: TGTGCCAGCAGCTTAGATGAGGGGACCCAGTACTTC.

The genes are TRBV5-1 and TRBJ2-2; weak D call: TRBD2 (6 bases). V was clipped by 3 bases and J by 0 bases, with 15 bases between them. The germline V gene encodes CDR1 SGHRS and CDR2 YFSETQ. The CDR3 contains 17 residues. CDR3 amino acids: CASSWGDLSANTGELFF. The DNA of the CDR3 is TGCGCCAGCAGCTGGGGGGATCTCTCCGCGAACACCGGGGAGCTGTTTTTT. Drawing the rest from reference TRBV5-1 and TRBJ2-2, the complete variable domain is KAGVTQTPRYLIKTRGQQVTLSCSPISGHRSVSWYQQTPGQGLQFLFEYFSETQRNKGNFPGRFSGRQFSNSRSEMNVSTLELGDSALYLCASSWGDLSANTGELFFGEGSRLTVL.

V gene TRBV6-5 combines with J gene TRBJ1-2, with 11 bases that match TRBD1. V was pared by 5 bases and J by 6 bases, with 5 bases of the junction left unmatched. The CDR3 consists of 14 residues. Per germline, CDR1 MNHEY and CDR2 SVGAGI. The CDR3 spells CASSQDRGLDGYTF. The CDR3 DNA reads TGTGCCAGCAGTCAGGACAGGGGGCTGGATGGCTACACCTTC.

The V and J genes are TRBV7-3 and TRBJ1-1, with 9 nucleotides matching TRBD1. The germline CDR1 and CDR2 sequences are SGHTA and FQGTGA. The length of the CDR3 is 15 residues. V dropped 4 bases and J dropped 5; count of bases not matched to a gene: 8. CDR3 loop: CASSSTGGFGTEAFF. CDR3 DNA: TGTGCCAGCAGCTCGACAGGGGGGTTCGGGACTGAAGCTTTCTTT.

This clone was seen more than once but under ten times. The chain employs TRBV7-9 and TRBJ1-4; D might be TRBD1 (6 bases). This CDR3 spans 14 amino acids. Trimming pared 5 bases from V and 6 bases from J, leaving 13 bases between. CDR1 is SEHNR, CDR2 FQNEAQ, per germline (reference sequence). CDR3 bases: TGTGCCAGCAGCCCCGGACAGTACGATGAAAAACTGTTTTTT. It translates to CASSPGQYDEKLFF. Full variable domain (outside the CDR3, taken from reference TRBV7-9 and TRBJ1-4): DTGVSQNPRHKITKRGQNVTFRCDPISEHNRLYWYRQTLGQGPEFLTYFQNEAQLEKSRLLSDRFSAERPKGSFSTLEIQRTEQGDSAMYLCASSPGQYDEKLFFGSGTQLSVL.

This clone was detected once. The gene calls are TRBV7-9 and TRBJ2-5, with 12 bases matching TRBD2. From germline, CDR1 is SEHNR and CDR2 FQNEAQ (reference sequence). V was clipped by 4 bases and J by 2 bases; unmatched bases: 5. The CDR3 sequence is 16 residues long. This chain's CDR3 is CASSSGLAGLQETQYF. The CDR3 DNA sequence: TGTGCCAGCAGCTCTGGACTAGCGGGGCTACAAGAGACCCAGTACTTC.

This clone was seen only once. CDR3 sequence: CASSVAWKRGGLDTQYF. The CDR3 DNA is TGTGCCAGCAGCGTAGCTTGGAAGCGCGGGGGGTTAGATACGCAGTATTTT. The gene calls are TRBV9 and TRBJ2-3, with 8 bases lining up with TRBD2. Germline V gives CDR1 SGDLS, CDR2 YYNGEE. There are 17 residues in the CDR3. Trimming took 0 bases from V and 5 from J; bases not matched to a gene: 11. Full variable domain (missing parts from reference TRBV9 and TRBJ2-3): DSGVTQTPKHLITATGQRVTLRCSPRSGDLSVYWYQQSLDQGLQFLIQYYNGEERAKGNILERFSAQQFPDLHSELNLSSLELGDSALYFCASSVAWKRGGLDTQYFGPGTRLTVL.

V and J are TRBV7-9 and TRBJ1-5; possibly TRBD1 for D (5 bases). The CDR3 contains 14 residues. The germline V and J ends were trimmed by 4 bases and 2 bases, with 9 bases remaining between them. The germline V gene encodes CDR1 SEHNR and CDR2 FQNEAQ (reference sequence). For the CDR3, the DNA is TGTGCCAGCAGCTCTGACAGTGGCAATCAGCCCCAGCATTTT. Translated: CASSSDSGNQPQHF.

The gene calls are TRBV5-1 and TRBJ1-1; 8 bases align to TRBD1. In germline, CDR1 is SGHRS, CDR2 YFSETQ. This CDR3 has 16 amino acids. V lost 3 bases, J lost 1 base, and 8 bases stayed unmatched. CDR3 sequence (DNA): TGCGCCAGCAGCTCTGGACAGGGTGCATGGAACACTGAAGCTTTCTTT. It yields the protein CASSSGQGAWNTEAFF.

The chain combines TRBV9 with TRBJ1-6; tentatively, D is TRBD1 (6 bases). CDR1 SGDLS and CDR2 YYNGEE come from the germline V gene. V gave up 3 bases and J gave up 14 bases, with 15 bases separating them. This CDR3 has 13 amino acids. The CDR3 nucleotides read TGTGCCAGCAGCGCTCGGACCCAGGGGACCCTCCACTTT. This codes for CASSARTQGTLHF.

The rearrangement links TRBV19 to TRBJ1-5; the D is unclear. The CDR3 has 13 residues. Trimming left V 7 bases short and J 0 bases short, with 7 bases between. The germline V gene encodes CDR1 LNHDA and CDR2 SQIVND (reference sequence). CDR3: CASTRDSNQPQHF. The CDR3 DNA is TGTGCCAGTACTCGAGATAGCAATCAGCCCCAGCATTTT.

The chain is built from TRBV4-1 and TRBJ2-7, with D possibly being TRBD2 (7 bases). This CDR3 contains 16 residues. The V end lost 0 bases, the J end lost 0 bases, and 12 bases lay between the germline ends. Per germline, CDR1 MGHRA and CDR2 YSYEKL. CDR3 protein: CASSQDRGGASYEQYF. In DNA form, the CDR3 reads TGCGCCAGCAGCCAAGATAGGGGGGGGGCCTCCTACGAGCAGTACTTC.